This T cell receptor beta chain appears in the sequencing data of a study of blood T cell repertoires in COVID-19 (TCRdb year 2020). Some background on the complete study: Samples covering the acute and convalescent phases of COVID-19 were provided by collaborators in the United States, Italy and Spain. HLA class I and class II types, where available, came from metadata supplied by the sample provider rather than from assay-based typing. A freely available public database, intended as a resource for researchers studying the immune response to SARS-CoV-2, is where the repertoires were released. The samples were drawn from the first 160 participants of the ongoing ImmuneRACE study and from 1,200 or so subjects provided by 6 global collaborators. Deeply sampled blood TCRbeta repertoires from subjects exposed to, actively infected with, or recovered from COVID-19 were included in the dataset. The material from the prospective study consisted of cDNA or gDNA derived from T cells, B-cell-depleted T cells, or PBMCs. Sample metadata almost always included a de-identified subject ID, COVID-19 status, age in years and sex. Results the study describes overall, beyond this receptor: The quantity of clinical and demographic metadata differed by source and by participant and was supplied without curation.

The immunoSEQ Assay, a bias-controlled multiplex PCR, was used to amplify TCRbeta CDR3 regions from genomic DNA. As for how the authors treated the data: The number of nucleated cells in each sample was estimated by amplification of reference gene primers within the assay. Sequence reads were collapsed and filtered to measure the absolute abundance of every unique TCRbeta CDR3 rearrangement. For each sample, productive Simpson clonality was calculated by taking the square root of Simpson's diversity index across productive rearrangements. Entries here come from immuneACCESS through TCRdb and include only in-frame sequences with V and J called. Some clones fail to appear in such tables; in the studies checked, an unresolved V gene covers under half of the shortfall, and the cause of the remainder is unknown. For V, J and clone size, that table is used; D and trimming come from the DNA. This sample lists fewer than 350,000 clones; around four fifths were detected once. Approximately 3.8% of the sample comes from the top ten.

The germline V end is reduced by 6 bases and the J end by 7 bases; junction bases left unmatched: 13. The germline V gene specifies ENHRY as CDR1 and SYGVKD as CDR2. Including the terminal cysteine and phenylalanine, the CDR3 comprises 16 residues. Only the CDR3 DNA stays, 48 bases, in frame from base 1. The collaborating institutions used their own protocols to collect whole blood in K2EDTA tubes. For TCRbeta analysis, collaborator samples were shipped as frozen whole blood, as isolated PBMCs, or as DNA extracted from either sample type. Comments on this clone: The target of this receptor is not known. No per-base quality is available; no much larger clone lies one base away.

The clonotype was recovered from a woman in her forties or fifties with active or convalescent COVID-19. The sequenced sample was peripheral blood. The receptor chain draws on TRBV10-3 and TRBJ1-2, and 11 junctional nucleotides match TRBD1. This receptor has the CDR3 CAISPAGTGGYGGYTF. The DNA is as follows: TGTGCCATCAGCCCAGCCGGGACAGGGGGATATGGTGGCTACACCTTC.